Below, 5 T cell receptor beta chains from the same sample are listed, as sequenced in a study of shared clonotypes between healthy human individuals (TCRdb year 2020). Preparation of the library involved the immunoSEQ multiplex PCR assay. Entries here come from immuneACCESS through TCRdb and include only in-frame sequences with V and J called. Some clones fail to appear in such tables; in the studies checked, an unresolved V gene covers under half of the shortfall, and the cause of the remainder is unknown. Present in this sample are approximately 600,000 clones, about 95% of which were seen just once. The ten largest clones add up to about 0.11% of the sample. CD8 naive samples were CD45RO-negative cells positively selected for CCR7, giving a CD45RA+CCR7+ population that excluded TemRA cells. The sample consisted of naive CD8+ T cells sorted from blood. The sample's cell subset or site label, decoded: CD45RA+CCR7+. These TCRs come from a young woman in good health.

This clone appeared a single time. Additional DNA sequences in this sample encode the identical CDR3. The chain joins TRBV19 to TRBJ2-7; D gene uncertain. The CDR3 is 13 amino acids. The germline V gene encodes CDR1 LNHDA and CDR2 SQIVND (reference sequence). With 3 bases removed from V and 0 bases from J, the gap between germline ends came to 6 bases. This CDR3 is CASSITLSYEQYF. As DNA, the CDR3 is TGTGCCAGTAGTATTACCCTCTCCTACGAGCAGTACTTC.

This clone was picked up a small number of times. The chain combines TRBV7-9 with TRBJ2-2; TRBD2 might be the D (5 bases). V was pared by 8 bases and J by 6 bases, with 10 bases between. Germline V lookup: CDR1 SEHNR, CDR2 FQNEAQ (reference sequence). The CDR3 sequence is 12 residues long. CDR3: CASGSSAGELFF. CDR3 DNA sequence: TGTGCCAGCGGGAGTTCGGCCGGGGAGCTGTTTTTT.

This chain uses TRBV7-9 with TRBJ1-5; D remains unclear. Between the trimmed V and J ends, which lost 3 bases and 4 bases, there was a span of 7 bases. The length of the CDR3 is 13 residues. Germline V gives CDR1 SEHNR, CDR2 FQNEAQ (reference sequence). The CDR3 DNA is TGTGCCAGCAGCTTCTCCAGAAATCAGCCCCAGCATTTT. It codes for CASSFSRNQPQHF.

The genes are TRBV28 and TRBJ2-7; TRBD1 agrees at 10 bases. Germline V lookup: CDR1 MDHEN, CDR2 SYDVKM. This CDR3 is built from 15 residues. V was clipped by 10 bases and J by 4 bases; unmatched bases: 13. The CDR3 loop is CATGGMGTGVYEQYF. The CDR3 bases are TGTGCCACCGGGGGGATGGGGACAGGGGTTTACGAGCAGTACTTC.

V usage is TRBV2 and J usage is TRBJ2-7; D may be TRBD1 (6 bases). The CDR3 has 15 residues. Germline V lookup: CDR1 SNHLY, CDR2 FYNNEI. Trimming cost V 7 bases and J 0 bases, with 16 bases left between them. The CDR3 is CASTNPRDISYEQYF. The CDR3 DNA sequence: TGTGCCAGCACCAACCCCCGGGACATCTCCTACGAGCAGTACTTC. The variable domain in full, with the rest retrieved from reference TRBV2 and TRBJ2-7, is EPEVTQTPSHQVTQMGQEVILRCVPISNHLYFYWYRQILGQKVEFLVSFYNNEISEKSEIFDDQFSVERPDGSNFTLKIRSTKLEDSAMYFCASTNPRDISYEQYFGPGTRLTVT.